These 14 T cell receptor beta chains originate from one sample sequenced in a study of CD8 T cells in ankylosing spondylitis (TCRdb year 2017). Libraries were made using 5' RACE. This sample was sequenced with an Illumina HiSeq 2500. TCRdb trimmed public reads at Q25 via fastp, called clones via MiXCR and kept in-frame beta chains. A single entry per CDR3 protein holds the most common genes and DNA from its merged rows. Within this sample are about 390,000 distinct CDR3 sequences, with about 22% of them counted one time only. Of the sample, about a sixth falls within the top ten clones. Paper-wide results and their limitations: Blood from ankylosing spondylitis patients appeared to be characterized by a TCR beta motif made up of under ten highly homologous amino acid variants.

These receptors have no identified antigens. The sample comprised blood, either unsorted or a sorted T cell fraction (not recorded which). The receptors were gathered from a male donor with ankylosing spondylitis.

The chain uses TRBV6-1 and TRBJ1-4, with unresolved D. The germline gives CDR1 MNHNS, CDR2 SASEGT. The CDR3 loop spans 16 amino acids. The germline V and J ends were trimmed by 2 bases and 2 bases, with 12 bases remaining between them. The DNA for the CDR3 is TGTGCCAGCAGTGAACGACGCAGGATCACTAATGAAAAACTGTTTTTT. This encodes CASSERRRITNEKLFF.

CDR3 nucleotide sequence: TGTGCCAGCAGCTGGACAGGCCCTTTCTCTGGAAACACCATATATTTT. This codes for CASSWTGPFSGNTIYF. This sequence joins TRBV7-2 and TRBJ1-3; 7 bases match TRBD1. With 4 bases clipped from V and 0 bases from J, the junction kept 6 bases outside the gene matches. The CDR3 has 16 amino acids. Germline assignment: CDR1 SGHTA and CDR2 FQGNSA.

This clonotype was detected only a few times. This chain joins TRBV11-2 and TRBJ1-4; 7 nucleotides agree with TRBD1. The CDR3 loop spans 14 amino acids. CDR1 and CDR2 (germline): SGHAT, FQNNGV. Trimming cost V 2 bases and J 10 bases; bases outside gene matches: 7. In nucleotides, the CDR3 is TGTGCCAGCAGCTTACAGGGGGATGGGGGAAAACTGTTTTTT. This gives the protein CASSLQGDGGKLFF.

This clonotype was counted only a few times. The V and J genes are TRBV6-2 or TRBV6-3 and TRBJ2-1; 7 nucleotides line up with TRBD2. V lost 8 bases and J lost 3; bases outside the gene matches: 10. Germline values: CDR1 MNHEY, CDR2 SVGEGT. The CDR3 has 15 amino acids. For the CDR3, the DNA is TGTGCCAGCGCGGTCCCGACTAGCAGCTACAATGAGCAGTTCTTC. This gives the protein CASAVPTSSYNEQFF.

The chain combines TRBV6-4 with TRBJ2-1; 9 positions agree with TRBD2. V lost 8 bases, J lost 7 bases, and 6 bases stayed unmatched. Germline values: CDR1 MRHNA, CDR2 SNTAGT. The CDR3 is 13 residues long. The CDR3 region is CASRAGGRNEQFF. The CDR3 region has the DNA TGTGCCAGCCGGGCGGGAGGGAGGAATGAGCAGTTCTTC.

This rearrangement joins TRBV29-1 to TRBJ2-3, with D perhaps matching TRBD2 (6 bases). V lost 4 bases, J lost 6 bases, and 14 bases lay in between. The CDR3 spans 13 residues. The germline gives CDR1 SQVTM, CDR2 ANQGSEA. The DNA of the CDR3 is TGCAGCGTTGTCGGGGGAGTAGGGGATACGCAGTATTTT. It translates to CSVVGGVGDTQYF.

This clonotype was seen just once. The V and J genes are TRBV6-6 and TRBJ1-2; 8 bases are shared with TRBD1. J was trimmed by 12 bases and V by 5 bases; bases with no gene match: 8. Looked up from germline, CDR1 is MNHNY and CDR2 is SVGAGI (reference sequence). This CDR3 spans 12 amino acids. CDR3 sequence reads: CASSDRQGTNTF. The CDR3 DNA follows: TGTGCCAGCAGTGACCGACAGGGGACAAACACCTTC.

The chain has TRBV4-2 and TRBJ1-2; D gene uncertain. Germline V gene sequence: CDR1 LGHNA, CDR2 YNFKEQ. The CDR3 is made up of 17 amino acids. V was cut by 1 base and J by 1 base, with 16 bases left in between. The CDR3 region is CASSQVTGNALNYGYTF. DNA of the CDR3: TGTGCCAGCAGCCAAGTTACCGGAAACGCCCTTAACTATGGCTACACCTTC.

In its sample, this clonotype was seen a few times. The rearrangement joins TRBV29-1 to TRBJ2-3, with 13 bases matching TRBD2. The CDR3 loop spans 12 amino acids. The V gene end was trimmed by 4 bases and the J gene end by 13 bases; junction bases not matched to a gene: 5. Germline CDR1 SQVTM, CDR2 ANQGSEA. The CDR3 coding sequence is TGCAGCGTTGGACTAGCGGGAGGCTTGGAGTATTTT. Its protein is CSVGLAGGLEYF.

This chain connects TRBV9 to TRBJ2-7; 7 bases line up with TRBD2. V was clipped by 0 bases and J by 3 bases; unmatched bases: 6. CDR1 is SGDLS, CDR2 YYNGEE, per germline. The CDR3 loop spans 15 amino acids. The CDR3 sequence is CASSVGAGEYYEQYF. CDR3 DNA sequence: TGTGCCAGCAGCGTAGGTGCGGGAGAATACTACGAGCAGTACTTC.

This clonotype was seen a handful of times. This rearrangement joins TRBV5-1 to TRBJ2-3; D possibly corresponds to TRBD2 (5 bases). V lost 0 bases and J 3 bases, leaving 11 bases between the germline ends. The CDR3 sequence is 15 residues long. Germline lookup yields CDR1 SGHRS and CDR2 YFSETQ. The CDR3 loop is CASSLAMGVTDTQYF. DNA for the CDR3: TGCGCCAGCAGCTTGGCCATGGGAGTAACAGATACGCAGTATTTT.

This clonotype showed up just a few times. The V call is TRBV4-3, the J call TRBJ2-4; D possibly corresponds to TRBD2 (6 bases). This CDR3 comprises 19 residues. Germline-derived CDR1 and CDR2 are LGHNA and YSLEER. Trimming removed 1 base at V and 4 bases at J, with 23 bases between. The CDR3 spells CASSQATPSSGGWKNIQYF. CDR3 nucleotides: TGCGCCAGCAGCCAAGCTACCCCCAGCTCAGGAGGGTGGAAAAACATTCAGTACTTC.

This clonotype was seen only a few times. This chain joins TRBV5-1 and TRBJ1-1; 8 bases fit TRBD1. The J segment lost 5 bases and the V segment lost 4 bases, leaving 10 bases of the junction unmatched. Germline V gene sequence: CDR1 SGHRS, CDR2 YFSETQ. The CDR3 length is 15 residues. For the CDR3, the DNA is TGCGCCAGCAGCCTAATGTGGACAGGGAATACTGAAGCTTTCTTT. It yields the protein CASSLMWTGNTEAFF.

This chain uses TRBV20-1 with TRBJ2-5; tentatively, D is TRBD2 (5 bases). The CDR3 sequence is 12 residues long. In germline, CDR1 is DFQATT, CDR2 SNEGSKA (reference sequence). V lost 6 bases to trimming and J lost 5 bases, with 13 bases between them. CDR3 in DNA: TGCAGTGCCTCTAGCTTCTTTGAGACCCAGTACTTC. Translating it yields CSASSFFETQYF.